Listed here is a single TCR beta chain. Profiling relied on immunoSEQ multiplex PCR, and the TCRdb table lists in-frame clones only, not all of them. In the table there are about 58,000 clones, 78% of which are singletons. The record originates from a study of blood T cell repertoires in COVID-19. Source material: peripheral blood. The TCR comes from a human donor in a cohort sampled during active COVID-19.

The CDR3 DNA reads as TGTGCCAGCAGCTCGTACACAGGGGGCTCTGGAAACACCATATATTTT. Residues: CASSSYTGGSGNTIYF. This chain joins TRBV7-2 and TRBJ1-3, with 8 positions matching TRBD1. V lost 4 bases to trimming and J lost 0 bases; unmatched junction nucleotides: 5. The CDR3 covers 16 residues. The germline V gene encodes CDR1 SGHTA and CDR2 FQGNSA. The full variable domain, its missing parts supplied by reference TRBV7-2 and TRBJ1-3, is GAGVSQSPSNKVTEKGKDVELRCDPISGHTALYWYRQSLGQGLEFLIYFQGNSAPDKSGLPSDRFSAERTGGSVSTLTIQRTQQEDSAVYLCASSSYTGGSGNTIYFGEGSWLTVV.